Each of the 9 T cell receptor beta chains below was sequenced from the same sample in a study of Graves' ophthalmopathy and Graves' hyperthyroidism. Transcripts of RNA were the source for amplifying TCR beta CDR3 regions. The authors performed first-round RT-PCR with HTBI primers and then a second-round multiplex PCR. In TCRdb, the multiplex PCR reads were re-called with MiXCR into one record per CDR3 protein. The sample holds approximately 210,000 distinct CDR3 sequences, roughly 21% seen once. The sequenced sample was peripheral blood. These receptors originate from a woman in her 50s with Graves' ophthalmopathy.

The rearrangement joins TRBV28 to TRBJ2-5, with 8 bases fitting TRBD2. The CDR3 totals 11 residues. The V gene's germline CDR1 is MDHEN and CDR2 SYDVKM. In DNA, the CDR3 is TGTCTTCCGGGAGGGCCGGAGACCCAGTACTTC. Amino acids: CLPGGPETQYF. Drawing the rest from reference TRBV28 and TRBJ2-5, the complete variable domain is DVKVTQSSRYLVKRTGEKVFLECVQDMDHENMFWYRQDPGLGLRLIYFSYDVKMKEKGDIPEGYSVSREKKERFSLILESASTNQTSMYLCLPGGPETQYFGPGTRLLVL.

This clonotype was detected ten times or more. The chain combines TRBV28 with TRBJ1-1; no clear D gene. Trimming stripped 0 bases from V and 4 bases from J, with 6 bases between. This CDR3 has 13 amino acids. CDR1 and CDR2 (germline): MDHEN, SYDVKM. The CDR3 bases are TGTGCCAGCAGTTTATGGGAGGGCACTGAAGCTTTCTTT. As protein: CASSLWEGTEAFF.

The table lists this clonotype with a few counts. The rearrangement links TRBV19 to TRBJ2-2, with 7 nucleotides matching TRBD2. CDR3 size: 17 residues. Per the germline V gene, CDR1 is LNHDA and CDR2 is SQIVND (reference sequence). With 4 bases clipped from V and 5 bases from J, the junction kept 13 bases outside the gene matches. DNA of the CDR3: TGTGCCAGTAGTAGGCCGGGGGGAGTCGGGAGTACCGGGGAGCTGTTTTTT. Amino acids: CASSRPGGVGSTGELFF.

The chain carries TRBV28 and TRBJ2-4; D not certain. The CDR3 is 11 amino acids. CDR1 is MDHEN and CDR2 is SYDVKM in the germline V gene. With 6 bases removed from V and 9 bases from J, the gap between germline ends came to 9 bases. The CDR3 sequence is CASRTTPIQYF. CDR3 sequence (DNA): TGTGCCAGCAGGACGACCCCCATTCAGTACTTC.

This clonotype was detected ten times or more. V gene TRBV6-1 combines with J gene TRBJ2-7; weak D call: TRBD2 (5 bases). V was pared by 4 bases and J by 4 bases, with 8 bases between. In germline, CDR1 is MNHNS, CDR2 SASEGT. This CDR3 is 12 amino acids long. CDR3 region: CASSVGGYEQYF. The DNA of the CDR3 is TGTGCCAGCAGTGTAGGAGGATACGAGCAGTACTTC.

CDR3 amino acids: CASSQEFGDAYGYTF. The CDR3, as DNA: TGTGCCAGCAGCCAAGAATTTGGGGACGCCTATGGCTACACCTTC. The rearrangement links TRBV4-2 to TRBJ1-2, with a weak D call TRBD1 (5 bases). Germline V gene sequence: CDR1 LGHNA, CDR2 YNFKEQ. This CDR3 has 15 amino acids. V was shortened by 0 bases and J by 4 bases, with 12 bases between the two germline ends.

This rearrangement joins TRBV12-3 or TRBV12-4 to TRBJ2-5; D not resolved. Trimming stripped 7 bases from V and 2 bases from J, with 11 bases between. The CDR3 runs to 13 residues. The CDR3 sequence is CASTYGQQETQYF. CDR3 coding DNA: TGTGCCAGCACCTATGGGCAGCAAGAGACCCAGTACTTC.

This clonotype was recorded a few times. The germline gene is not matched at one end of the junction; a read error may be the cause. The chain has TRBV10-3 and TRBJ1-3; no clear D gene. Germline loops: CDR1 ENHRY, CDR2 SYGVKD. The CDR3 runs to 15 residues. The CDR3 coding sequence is TGCTTGAGGGCTGTGGGTTTCGGCTCTGGAAACACCATATATTTT. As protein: CLRAVGFGSGNTIYF.

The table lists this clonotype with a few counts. For the CDR3, the DNA is TGTGCCATCAGTGAGAACGGGGAGCTGTTTTTT. This codes for CAISENGELFF. The chain employs TRBV10-3 and TRBJ2-2; no firm D call. The germline V gene has CDR1 ENHRY and CDR2 SYGVKD. Trimming removed 2 bases from V and 7 bases from J, with 2 bases in between. The CDR3 has 11 amino acids.